These T cell receptor beta chains were read from a single sample in a study of OX40 agonist ivuxolimab in advanced cancers. Only in-frame clones appear in the TCRdb table, and some are missing; sequencing was by immunoSEQ multiplex PCR. The sample shows around 83,000 clones, roughly 89% of them seen only once. Sequencing used CD4+ or CD8+ T cells sorted from blood, obtained in a trial of the OX40 agonist ivuxolimab. These receptors all stem from an adult with an advanced solid tumor such as melanoma, head and neck, liver or kidney cancer. The CDR3 runs from the conserved cysteine through the conserved F or W. The order of the fields is V gene, J gene, D gene, clone size, CDR3 protein, CDR3 DNA. D genes are given only for firm matches. Some rows mark clone size as missing; the rest say once, few, many or name a class of expanded clone.

TRBV6-1,TRBJ2-5,TRBD1,.,CASSDWGQGAETQYF,TGTGCCAGCAGTGATTGGGGCCAGGGGGCCGAGACCCAGTACTTC
TRBV27,TRBJ1-1,.,.,CASSQRGHLNTEAFF,TGTGCCAGCAGTCAGAGGGGACATCTGAACACTGAAGCTTTCTTT
TRBV10-3,TRBJ2-2,.,.,CAISESARGSTGELFF,TGTGCCATCAGTGAGTCTGCGAGGGGATCAACCGGGGAGCTGTTTTTT
TRBV5-1,TRBJ1-1,.,.,CASSLRGDTEAFF,TGCGCCAGCAGCTTGCGGGGGGACACTGAAGCTTTCTTT
TRBV5-1,TRBJ2-1,TRBD2,.,CASSTSGTRDNEQFF,TGCGCCAGCAGTACCTCCGGGACTAGGGACAATGAGCAGTTCTTC
TRBV10-3,TRBJ1-2,TRBD1,.,CAIDRGGVYTF,TGTGCCATCGACAGGGGGGGTGTCTACACCTTC
TRBV7-8,TRBJ1-2,.,.,CASSLARDLVWGGYTF,TGTGCCAGCAGCTTAGCACGCGACCTCGTCTGGGGTGGCTACACCTTC
TRBV6-5,TRBJ2-7,.,once,CASSYSGFYEQYF,TGTGCCAGCAGTTACTCTGGCTTCTACGAGCAGTACTTC
TRBV18,TRBJ2-1,TRBD2,.,CASSPPPSGRGEQFF,TGTGCCAGCTCACCACCCCCTAGCGGGAGAGGTGAGCAGTTCTTC
TRBV11-3,TRBJ1-2,TRBD1,once,CASSLAEGQGASGYTF,TGTGCCAGCAGCTTAGCCGAGGGACAGGGGGCGTCCGGCTACACCTTC
TRBV7-3,TRBJ2-1,.,.,CASSLDPTGNEQFF,TGTGCCAGCAGCTTGGACCCAACAGGCAATGAGCAGTTCTTC
TRBV18,TRBJ2-2,TRBD1,once,CASSQRDSSNTGELFF,TGTGCCAGCTCACAAAGGGACAGCTCGAACACCGGGGAGCTGTTTTTT
TRBV27,TRBJ2-7,.,.,CASSFSGNYEQYF,TGTGCCAGCAGTTTTAGTGGGAATTACGAGCAGTACTTC
TRBV14,TRBJ2-6,.,.,CASSPRSAGANVLTF,TGTGCCAGCAGCCCTAGGTCTGCTGGGGCCAACGTCCTGACTTTC